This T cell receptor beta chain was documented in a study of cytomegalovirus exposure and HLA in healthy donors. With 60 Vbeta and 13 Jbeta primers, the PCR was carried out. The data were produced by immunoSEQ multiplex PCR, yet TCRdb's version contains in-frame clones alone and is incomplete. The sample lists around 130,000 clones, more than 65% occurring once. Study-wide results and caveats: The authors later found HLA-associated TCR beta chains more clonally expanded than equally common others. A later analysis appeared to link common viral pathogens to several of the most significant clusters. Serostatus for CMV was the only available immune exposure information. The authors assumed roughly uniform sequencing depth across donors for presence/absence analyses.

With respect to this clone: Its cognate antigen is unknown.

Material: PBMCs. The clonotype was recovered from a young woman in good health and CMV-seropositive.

The CDR3 coding sequence is TGCGCCAGCAGCCAAGAGAGTTCAGGGTACACTGAAGCTTTCTTT. Its translation: CASSQESSGYTEAFF. The gene calls are TRBV4-1 and TRBJ1-1; TRBD1 might be the D (5 bases). Between the trimmed V and J ends, which lost 0 bases and 3 bases, there was a span of 11 bases. Germline V gives CDR1 MGHRA, CDR2 YSYEKL. The CDR3 has 15 residues.